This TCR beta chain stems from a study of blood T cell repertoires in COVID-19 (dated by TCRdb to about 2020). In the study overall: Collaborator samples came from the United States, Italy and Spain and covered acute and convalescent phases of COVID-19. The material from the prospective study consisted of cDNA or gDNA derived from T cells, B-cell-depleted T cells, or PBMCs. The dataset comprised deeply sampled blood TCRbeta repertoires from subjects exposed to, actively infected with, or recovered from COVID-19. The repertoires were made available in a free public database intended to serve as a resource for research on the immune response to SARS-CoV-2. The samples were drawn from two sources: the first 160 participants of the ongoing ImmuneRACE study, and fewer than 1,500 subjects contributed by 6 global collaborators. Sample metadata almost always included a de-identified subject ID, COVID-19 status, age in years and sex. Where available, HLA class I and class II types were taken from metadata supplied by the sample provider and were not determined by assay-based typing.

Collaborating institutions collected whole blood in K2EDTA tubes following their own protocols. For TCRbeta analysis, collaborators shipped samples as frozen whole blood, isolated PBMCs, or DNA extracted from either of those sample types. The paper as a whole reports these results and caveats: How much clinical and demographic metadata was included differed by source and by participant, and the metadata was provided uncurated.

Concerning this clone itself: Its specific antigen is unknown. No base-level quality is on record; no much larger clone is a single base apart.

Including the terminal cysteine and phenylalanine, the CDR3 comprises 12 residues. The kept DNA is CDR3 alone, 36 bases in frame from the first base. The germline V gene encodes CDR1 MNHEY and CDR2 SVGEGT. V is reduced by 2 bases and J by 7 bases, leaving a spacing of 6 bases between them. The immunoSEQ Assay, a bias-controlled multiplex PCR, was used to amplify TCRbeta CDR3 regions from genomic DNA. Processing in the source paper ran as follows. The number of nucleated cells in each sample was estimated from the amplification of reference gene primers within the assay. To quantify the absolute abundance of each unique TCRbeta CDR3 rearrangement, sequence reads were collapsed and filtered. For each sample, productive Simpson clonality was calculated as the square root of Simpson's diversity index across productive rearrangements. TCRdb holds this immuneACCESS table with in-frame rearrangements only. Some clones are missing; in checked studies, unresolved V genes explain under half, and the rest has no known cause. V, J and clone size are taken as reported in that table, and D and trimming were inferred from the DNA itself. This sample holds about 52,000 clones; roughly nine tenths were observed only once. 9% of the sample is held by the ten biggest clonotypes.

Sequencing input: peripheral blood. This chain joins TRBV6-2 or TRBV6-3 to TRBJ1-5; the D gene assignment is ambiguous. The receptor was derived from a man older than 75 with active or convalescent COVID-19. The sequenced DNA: TGTGCCAGCAGTTACGGTCAGCAGCCCCAGCATTTT. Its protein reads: CASSYGQQPQHF.